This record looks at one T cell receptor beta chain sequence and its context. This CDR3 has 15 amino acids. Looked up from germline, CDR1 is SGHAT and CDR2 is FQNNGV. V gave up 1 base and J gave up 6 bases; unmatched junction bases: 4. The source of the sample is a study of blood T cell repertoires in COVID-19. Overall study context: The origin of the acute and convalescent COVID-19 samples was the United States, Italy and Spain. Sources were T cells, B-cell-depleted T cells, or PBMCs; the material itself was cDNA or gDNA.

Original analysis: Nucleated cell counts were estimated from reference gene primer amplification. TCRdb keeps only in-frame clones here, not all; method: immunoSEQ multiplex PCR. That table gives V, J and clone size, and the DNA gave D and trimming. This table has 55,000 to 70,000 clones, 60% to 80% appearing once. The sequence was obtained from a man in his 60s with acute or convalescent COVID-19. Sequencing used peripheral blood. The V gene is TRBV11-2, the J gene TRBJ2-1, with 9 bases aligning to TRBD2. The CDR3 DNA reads TGTGCCAGCAGCTTAGGAGCGGGGGGCCTCAATGAGCAGTTCTTC. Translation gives CASSLGAGGLNEQFF.